This TCR beta chain was profiled in a study of blood T cell repertoires in COVID-19 (dated by TCRdb to about 2020). Turning to the overall study: The collaborator samples originated in the United States, Italy and Spain and spanned the acute and convalescent phases of COVID-19. Nearly every sample came with metadata listing a de-identified subject ID, COVID-19 status, age in years and sex. A freely available public database, intended as a resource for researchers studying the immune response to SARS-CoV-2, is where the repertoires were released. The samples were drawn from two sources: the first 160 participants of the ongoing ImmuneRACE study, and fewer than 1,500 subjects contributed by 6 global collaborators. Where available, HLA class I and class II types were obtained from metadata supplied by the sample provider rather than from assay-based typing. The prospective study material was composed of cDNA or gDNA derived from T cells, B-cell-depleted T cells, or PBMCs. The dataset comprised deeply sampled blood TCRbeta repertoires from subjects exposed to, actively infected with, or recovered from COVID-19.

The investigation overall reported the following: The amount of clinical and demographic metadata varied by source and participant and was provided uncurated.

V lost 5 bases and J lost 1 base; the stretch between them is 9 bases long. The CDR3 has 14 amino acids, counting the end cysteine and phenylalanine. This entry keeps only the CDR3 DNA: 42 bases, framed from base 1. Via the germline V gene, CDR1 is SGHTA and CDR2 FQGNSA. Concerning this clone: Its antigen is not yet known. No base qualities exist here, and no much larger clone lies one base off it.

TCRbeta CDR3 regions were amplified from genomic DNA by means of the immunoSEQ Assay, a bias-controlled multiplex PCR. On the authors' methods: Within the assay, amplification of reference gene primers was used to estimate how many nucleated cells each sample contained. Sequence reads were collapsed and filtered to measure the absolute abundance of every unique TCRbeta CDR3 rearrangement. Productive Simpson clonality was computed per sample as the square root of Simpson's diversity index over productive rearrangements. TCRdb's version of the immuneACCESS table is confined to in-frame rearrangements and falls short of the full clone set. An unresolved V gene accounts for under half of the shortfall where checked; the remainder is of unknown origin. The V and J calls and clone size were taken over from that table, and D and trimming were inferred from the DNA. Here the sample has a few hundred thousand clones; around nine tenths occur a single time. Of the sample, around a tenth is held by the ten largest clones.

A second Seattle source provided samples from volunteer blood donors who had recovered from COVID-19. Whole blood was collected in K2EDTA tubes by collaborating institutions according to the institutions' own protocols. For TCRbeta analysis, collaborator samples were shipped as frozen whole blood, as isolated PBMCs, or as DNA extracted from either sample type. This chain joins TRBV7-2 to TRBJ2-1; the D segment cannot be called with confidence. This TCR derives from a man aged 35 to 55 who had recovered from COVID-19. Sequenced: peripheral blood. CDR3 sequence: CASSKTNSYNEQFF. DNA sequence: TGTGCCAGCAGCAAGACAAATTCCTACAATGAGCAGTTCTTC.